These T cell receptor beta chains were read from a single sample in a study of blood T cell repertoires in COVID-19. Method: immunoSEQ multiplex PCR; TCRdb's copy keeps in-frame clones and lacks some. The sample carries 210,000 or so clones, almost 85% recorded once. The sample taken for sequencing was peripheral blood. These receptor sequences come from a woman in her 70s with active or convalescent COVID-19. CDR3s include the opening cysteine and the closing phenylalanine or tryptophan. A D gene is named only where the DNA matches it firmly. Not all rows give a size; the values are once, few, many and, for expanded clones, a class.

TRBV19	TRBJ2-7	-	TRBD1	CASSMDPGQVSYEQYF	TGTGCCAGTAGTATGGACCCGGGACAGGTCTCCTACGAGCAGTACTTC
TRBV7-3	TRBJ2-7	-	-	CASSLKRQVNEQYF	TGTGCCAGCAGCTTAAAGCGACAGGTCAACGAGCAGTACTTC
TRBV19	TRBJ1-1	-	-	CASSISGWVNTEAFF	TGTGCCAGTAGTATCTCAGGCTGGGTGAACACTGAAGCTTTCTTT
TRBV9	TRBJ2-1	-	-	CASGPGQPVDEQFF	TGTGCCAGCGGCCCGGGACAACCGGTCGATGAGCAGTTCTTC
TRBV9	TRBJ1-2	-	-	CASSVTGSGGYTF	TGTGCCAGCAGCGTCACAGGGTCGGGGGGCTACACCTTC
TRBV5-1	TRBJ2-1	-	-	CASSLPRDFSYNEQFF	TGCGCCAGCAGCTTGCCCCGGGACTTCTCCTACAATGAGCAGTTCTTC
TRBV7-6	TRBJ2-5	-	TRBD2	CASSHRLAEETQYF	TGTGCCAGCAGCCATCGACTAGCGGAAGAGACCCAGTACTTC
TRBV6-6	TRBJ1-2	-	-	CASSPGQNYGYTF	TGTGCCAGCAGCCCCGGACAGAACTATGGCTACACCTTC
TRBV5-4	TRBJ2-2	-	-	CASSQQGGIGELFF	TGTGCCAGCAGCCAACAGGGGGGGATCGGGGAGCTGTTTTTT
TRBV7-3	TRBJ2-2	-	-	CAVGRVAGELFF	TGTGCGGTAGGGCGGGTGGCCGGGGAGCTGTTTTTT
TRBV9	TRBJ1-2	-	TRBD1	CASSVGSGGDRLLYGYTF	TGTGCCAGCAGCGTAGGTTCGGGGGGGGACAGACTACTCTATGGCTACACCTTC
TRBV15	TRBJ1-4	-	TRBD1	CATRRGQGAEGREKLFF	TGTGCCACCAGACGGGGGCAGGGGGCGGAAGGACGGGAAAAACTGTTTTTT
TRBV19	TRBJ1-2	-	-	CASMSGLSYGYTF	TGTGCCAGTATGTCCGGTCTGAGCTATGGCTACACCTTC
TRBV3-1/TRBV3-2	TRBJ1-2	-	TRBD1	CASSHGQGAGGYTF	TGTGCCAGCAGCCATGGACAGGGGGCGGGTGGCTACACCTTC
TRBV28	TRBJ2-5	-	TRBD2	CASRRLAGQETQYF	TGTGCCAGCAGGAGACTAGCGGGGCAAGAGACCCAGTACTTC
TRBV10-3	TRBJ2-3	-	TRBD2	CAISGTSGRERPDTQYF	TGTGCCATCAGTGGGACTAGCGGGAGGGAGCGGCCAGATACGCAGTATTTT
TRBV5-1	TRBJ1-2	-	-	CASSLDGGTNYGYTF	TGCGCCAGCAGCTTGGATGGGGGGACTAACTATGGCTACACCTTC
TRBV7-2	TRBJ2-5	-	TRBD1	CASSYRGRETQYF	TGTGCCAGCAGCTACAGGGGCCGGGAGACCCAGTACTTC
TRBV15	TRBJ2-7	-	TRBD2	CATSRTSTGGGEQYF	TGTGCCACCAGCAGAACCTCGACGGGAGGAGGTGAGCAGTACTTC
TRBV3-1/TRBV3-2	TRBJ2-2	-	-	CASSPALSWNTGELFF	TGTGCCAGCAGCCCAGCGTTGAGTTGGAACACCGGGGAGCTGTTTTTT
TRBV6-5	TRBJ2-1	-	TRBD2	CASSYREGSYNEQFF	TGTGCCAGCAGTTACAGGGAGGGCTCCTACAATGAGCAGTTCTTC
TRBV9	TRBJ2-7	-	-	CASSVGAVFSYEQYF	TGTGCCAGCAGCGTAGGGGCAGTTTTTTCCTACGAGCAGTACTTC
TRBV5-1	TRBJ1-1	-	-	CASSFKGVLAEAFF	TGCGCCAGCAGCTTTAAGGGAGTGCTGGCTGAAGCTTTCTTT
TRBV7-9	TRBJ2-2	-	TRBD2	CASSLTSGSRTGELFF	TGTGCCAGCAGCCTAACTAGCGGGAGCCGCACCGGGGAGCTGTTTTTT
TRBV19	TRBJ2-1	-	TRBD1	CASSIVGQGPYEQFF	TGTGCCAGTAGTATAGTAGGACAGGGGCCGTATGAGCAGTTCTTC
TRBV5-1	TRBJ2-2	-	-	CASSLELNTGELFF	TGCGCCAGCAGCTTGGAACTGAACACCGGGGAGCTGTTTTTT
TRBV18	TRBJ2-1	-	-	CASSPLAPYNEQFF	TGTGCCAGCTCACCTCTAGCGCCCTACAATGAGCAGTTCTTC
TRBV5-1	TRBJ1-2	once	TRBD1	CASSRRDRGQGYTF	TGCGCCAGCAGCCGGAGGGACAGGGGGCAGGGCTACACCTTC
TRBV19	TRBJ2-1	-	TRBD2	CASTRLGLADNEQFF	TGTGCCAGTACCAGATTGGGACTAGCGGACAATGAGCAGTTCTTC
TRBV3-1/TRBV3-2	TRBJ2-7	-	-	CASSLSSSSYEQYF	TGTGCCAGCAGCCTGTCTAGCAGCTCCTACGAGCAGTACTTC
TRBV30	TRBJ2-1	-	TRBD2	CAWSLQPPLAGGHNEQFF	TGTGCCTGGAGTCTCCAACCCCCCCTAGCGGGAGGTCACAATGAGCAGTTCTTC
TRBV19	TRBJ2-5	-	TRBD2	CASSNSGRATETQYF	TGTGCCAGTAGTAACAGCGGGAGGGCCACGGAGACCCAGTACTTC
TRBV7-2	TRBJ2-7	-	-	CASSLRYREDEQYF	TGTGCCAGCAGCCTAAGGTACAGGGAAGACGAGCAGTACTTC
TRBV11-2	TRBJ1-2	-	-	CASSFGGKGYGYTF	TGTGCCAGCAGCTTCGGGGGAAAAGGCTATGGCTACACCTTC
TRBV29-1	TRBJ2-3	-	TRBD1	CSVEDRGQVRSTDTQYF	TGCAGCGTTGAAGATAGGGGACAGGTTCGTAGCACAGATACGCAGTATTTT
TRBV7-3	TRBJ2-3	-	-	CASSLYHRDTDTQYF	TGTGCCAGCAGCTTATATCACAGGGATACAGATACGCAGTATTTT
TRBV28	TRBJ2-3	few	TRBD2	CASTFQNPGLALDTQYF	TGTGCCAGCACCTTCCAGAACCCGGGACTAGCCTTAGATACGCAGTATTTT
TRBV24-1	TRBJ2-1	-	-	CATSDPGGPRSNEQFF	TGTGCCACCAGTGATCCCGGGGGACCCCGTAGCAATGAGCAGTTCTTC
TRBV9	TRBJ1-2	-	-	CASSVGRDGTNYGYTF	TGTGCCAGCAGCGTTGGGCGGGACGGAACCAACTATGGCTACACCTTC
TRBV15	TRBJ2-7	-	-	CATSRDLGMYEQYF	TGTGCCACCAGCAGAGATCTCGGGATGTACGAGCAGTACTTC
TRBV5-4	TRBJ2-5	-	TRBD1	CASSWGQFQETQYF	TGTGCCAGCAGCTGGGGACAGTTCCAAGAGACCCAGTACTTC
TRBV19	TRBJ2-7	-	-	CASSGGSYEQYF	TGTGCCAGTAGTGGCGGCTCCTACGAGCAGTACTTC
TRBV5-4	TRBJ2-3	once	-	CAMLSQGTDTQYF	TGTGCCATGCTATCGCAGGGGACAGATACGCAGTATTTT
TRBV2	TRBJ1-2	once	TRBD1	CASRGTGVRYGYTF	TGTGCCAGTCGAGGGACAGGGGTGCGCTATGGCTACACCTTC
TRBV6-2/TRBV6-3	TRBJ2-1	-	TRBD1	CASSPQFGTGLLQFF	TGTGCCAGCAGCCCCCAGTTCGGGACAGGGTTATTGCAGTTCTTC
TRBV6-6	TRBJ1-6	many	TRBD1	CASSHRWGTGTSGSSPLHF	TGTGCCAGCAGTCACCGTTGGGGGACAGGGACGTCAGGATCTTCACCCCTCCACTTT
TRBV6-1	TRBJ2-2	-	-	CASSELGPTGELFF	TGTGCCAGCAGTGAGCTGGGGCCGACCGGGGAGCTGTTTTTT
TRBV6-2/TRBV6-3	TRBJ2-7	-	-	CASSYRASAGEQYF	TGTGCCAGCAGTTATCGGGCTAGCGCTGGCGAGCAGTACTTC
TRBV27	TRBJ1-1	-	TRBD1	CASSSTGGETEAFF	TGTGCCAGCAGTTCTACAGGGGGTGAGACTGAAGCTTTCTTT
TRBV6-2/TRBV6-3	TRBJ2-2	-	-	CASSFQSGELFF	TGTGCCAGCAGTTTCCAATCCGGGGAGCTGTTTTTT
TRBV9	TRBJ2-7	-	TRBD1	CASSVTGSSATSSYEQYF	TGTGCCAGCAGCGTGACAGGGTCTTCGGCCACTAGCTCCTACGAGCAGTACTTC
TRBV18	TRBJ1-4	-	-	CASSTGISNEKLFF	TGTGCCAGCTCTACAGGGATATCTAATGAAAAACTGTTTTTT
TRBV5-1	TRBJ2-2	-	-	CASSHPGTGELFF	TGCGCCAGCAGCCACCCAGGGACCGGGGAGCTGTTTTTT
TRBV4-1	TRBJ2-7	-	TRBD2	CASSHALTGGNTYEQYF	TGCGCCAGCAGCCACGCTCTAACGGGGGGTAACACCTACGAGCAGTACTTC
TRBV28	TRBJ1-5	few	-	CASSFLSLSNQPQHF	TGTGCCAGCAGTTTTCTGTCACTTAGCAATCAGCCCCAGCATTTT
TRBV28	TRBJ2-3	-	TRBD1	CASRQQGRRTDTQYF	TGTGCCAGCAGGCAACAGGGGCGACGCACAGATACGCAGTATTTT
TRBV4-1	TRBJ2-1	-	TRBD2	CASSHSLAGTGNEQFF	TGCGCCAGCAGCCACTCACTAGCGGGGACGGGTAATGAGCAGTTCTTC
TRBV30	TRBJ1-4	-	-	CAWSVPGDGTNEKLFF	TGTGCCTGGAGTGTACCGGGGGACGGGACTAATGAAAAACTGTTTTTT
TRBV4-1	TRBJ1-2	-	-	CASSQEGPHYGYTF	TGCGCCAGCAGCCAAGAGGGCCCCCACTATGGCTACACCTTC